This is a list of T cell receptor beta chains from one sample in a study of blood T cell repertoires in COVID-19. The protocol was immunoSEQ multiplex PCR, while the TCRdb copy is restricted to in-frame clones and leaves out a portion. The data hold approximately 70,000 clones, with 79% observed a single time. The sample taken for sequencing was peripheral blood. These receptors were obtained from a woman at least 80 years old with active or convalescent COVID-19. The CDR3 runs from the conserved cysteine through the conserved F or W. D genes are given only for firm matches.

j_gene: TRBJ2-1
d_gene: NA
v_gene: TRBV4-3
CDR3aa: CASSQTLSGLDRFF

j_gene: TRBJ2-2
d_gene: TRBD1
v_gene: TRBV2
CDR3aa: CASSSPHGTEGTGELFF

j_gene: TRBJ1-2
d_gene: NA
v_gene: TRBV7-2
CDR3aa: CASSLGRGDGYTF

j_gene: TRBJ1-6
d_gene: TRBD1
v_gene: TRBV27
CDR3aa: CASSSAGQVYSPLHF

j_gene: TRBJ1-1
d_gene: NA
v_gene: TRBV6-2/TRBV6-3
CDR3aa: CASSYNVNTEAFF

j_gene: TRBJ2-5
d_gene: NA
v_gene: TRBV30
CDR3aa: CAWTSYGGVGETQYF

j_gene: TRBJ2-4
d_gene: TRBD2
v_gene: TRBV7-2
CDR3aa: CASSSSGRAGGNIQYF

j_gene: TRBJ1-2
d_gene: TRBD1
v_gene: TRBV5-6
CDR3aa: CASSLTTGYGYTF

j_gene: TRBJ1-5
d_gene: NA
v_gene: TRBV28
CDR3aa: CASSLSGDYQPQHF

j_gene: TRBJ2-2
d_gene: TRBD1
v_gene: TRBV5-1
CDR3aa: CASSWAQGAGELFF

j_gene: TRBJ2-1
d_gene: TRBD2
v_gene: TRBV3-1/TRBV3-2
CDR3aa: CASSQGSGARGHEQFF

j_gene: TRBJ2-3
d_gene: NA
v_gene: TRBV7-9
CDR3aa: CASSFQATDTQYF

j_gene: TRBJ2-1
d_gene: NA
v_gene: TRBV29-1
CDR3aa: CSVEGTVVEQFF

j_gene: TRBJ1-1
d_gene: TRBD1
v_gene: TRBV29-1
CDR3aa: CSVSRDRANTEAFF

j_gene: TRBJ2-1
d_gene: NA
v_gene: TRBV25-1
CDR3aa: CASSAILVSYNEQFF

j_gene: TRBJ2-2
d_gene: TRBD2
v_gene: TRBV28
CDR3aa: CASSLASGVGELFF

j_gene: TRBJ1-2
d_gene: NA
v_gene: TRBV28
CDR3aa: CASQGPKRHGYTF

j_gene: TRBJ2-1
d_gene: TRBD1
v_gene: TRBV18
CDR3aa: CASSPLDRGLFF

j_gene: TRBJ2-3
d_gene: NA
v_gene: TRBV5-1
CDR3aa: CASSADWRTDTQYF

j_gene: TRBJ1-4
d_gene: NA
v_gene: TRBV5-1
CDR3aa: CASSLEPGLREKLFF

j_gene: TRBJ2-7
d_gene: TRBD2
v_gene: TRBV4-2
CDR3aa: CASKASGSSYEQYF

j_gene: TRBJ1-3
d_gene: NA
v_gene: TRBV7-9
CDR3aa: CASRDSVWQRGNTIYF

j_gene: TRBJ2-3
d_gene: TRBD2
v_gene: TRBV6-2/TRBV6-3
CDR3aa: CASSPTSGGVRTDTQYF

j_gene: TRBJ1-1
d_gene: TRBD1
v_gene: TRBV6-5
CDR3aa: CASSMTGKFF

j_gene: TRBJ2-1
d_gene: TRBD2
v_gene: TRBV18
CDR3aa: CASSPGGSSYNEQFF

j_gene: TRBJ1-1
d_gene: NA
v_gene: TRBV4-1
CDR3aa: CASSQRQETEAFF

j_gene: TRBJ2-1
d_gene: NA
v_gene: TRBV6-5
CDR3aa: CASSPPTGNEQFF

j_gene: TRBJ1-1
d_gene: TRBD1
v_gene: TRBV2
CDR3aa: CAIRTGRPFF

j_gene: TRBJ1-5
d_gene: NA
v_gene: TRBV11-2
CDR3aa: CASSLAGRRQPQHF

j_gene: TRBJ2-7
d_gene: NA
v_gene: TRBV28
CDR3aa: CASSSPPLHEQYF

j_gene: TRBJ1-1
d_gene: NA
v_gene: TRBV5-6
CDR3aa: CASSLGTPEAFF

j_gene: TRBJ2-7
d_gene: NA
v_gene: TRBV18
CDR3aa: CASSLGLQYEQYF

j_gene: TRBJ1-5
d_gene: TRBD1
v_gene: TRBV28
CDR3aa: CASTQLARTGWVNNQPQHF

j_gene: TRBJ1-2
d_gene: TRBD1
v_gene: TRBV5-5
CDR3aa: CASSFPGTDGYTF

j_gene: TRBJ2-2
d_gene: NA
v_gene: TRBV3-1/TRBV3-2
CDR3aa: CASSRLGRELFF

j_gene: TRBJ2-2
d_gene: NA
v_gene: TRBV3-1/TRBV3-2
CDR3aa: CASSQGGQANTGELFF

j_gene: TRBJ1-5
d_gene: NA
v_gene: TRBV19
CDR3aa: CASAKAGGGQPQHF

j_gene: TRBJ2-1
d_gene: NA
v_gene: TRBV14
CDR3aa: CASSQAGHNEQFF

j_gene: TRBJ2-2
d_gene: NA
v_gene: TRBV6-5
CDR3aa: CASRAPGGMTGELFF

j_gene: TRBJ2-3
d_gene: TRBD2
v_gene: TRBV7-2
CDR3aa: CASSLTGGREDTQYF

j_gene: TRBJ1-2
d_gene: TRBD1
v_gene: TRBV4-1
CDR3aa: CASSQPRQGLNYGYTF

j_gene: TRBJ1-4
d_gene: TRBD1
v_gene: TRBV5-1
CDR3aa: CASSRDRASNEKLFF

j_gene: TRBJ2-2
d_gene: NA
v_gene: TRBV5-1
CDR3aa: CASSLIQGNTGELFF

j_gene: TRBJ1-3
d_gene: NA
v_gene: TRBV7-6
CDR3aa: CASSLVVRGSGNTIYF

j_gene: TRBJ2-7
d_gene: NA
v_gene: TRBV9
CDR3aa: CASSKSGVEQYF

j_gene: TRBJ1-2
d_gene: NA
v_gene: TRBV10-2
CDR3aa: CASSESWSLSGYTF